The entry below gives a single TCR beta chain sequence along with its context. In the original processing: Amplification of reference gene primers was used by the study to estimate nucleated cell counts. Clones were read by immunoSEQ multiplex PCR, and TCRdb kept only the in-frame ones, dropping some. V and J calls plus clone size are reproduced from that table; the DNA served to infer D and trimming. The sample includes 150,000 to 200,000 clones, 85% to 90% of them seen just once. The data derive from a study of blood T cell repertoires in COVID-19. Looking at the study overall: The samples span acute and convalescent COVID-19 from the United States, Italy and Spain. The analysed material was cDNA or gDNA that came from T cells, B-cell-depleted T cells, or PBMCs.

The V and J ends lost 0 bases and 10 bases respectively, with 18 bases between them. Germline CDR1 is LGHNT and CDR2 is FRNRAP. This CDR3 has 15 residues. The sequence was obtained from an elderly woman in a cohort sampled during active or convalescent COVID-19. Sequencing was carried out using peripheral blood. The rearrangement links TRBV12-5 to TRBJ2-5; possibly TRBD1 for D (5 bases). The CDR3 bases are TGTGCTAGTGGTTTGGTGTATTTTTCGACAGAGTTCCAGTACTTC. This gives the protein CASGLVYFSTEFQYF.